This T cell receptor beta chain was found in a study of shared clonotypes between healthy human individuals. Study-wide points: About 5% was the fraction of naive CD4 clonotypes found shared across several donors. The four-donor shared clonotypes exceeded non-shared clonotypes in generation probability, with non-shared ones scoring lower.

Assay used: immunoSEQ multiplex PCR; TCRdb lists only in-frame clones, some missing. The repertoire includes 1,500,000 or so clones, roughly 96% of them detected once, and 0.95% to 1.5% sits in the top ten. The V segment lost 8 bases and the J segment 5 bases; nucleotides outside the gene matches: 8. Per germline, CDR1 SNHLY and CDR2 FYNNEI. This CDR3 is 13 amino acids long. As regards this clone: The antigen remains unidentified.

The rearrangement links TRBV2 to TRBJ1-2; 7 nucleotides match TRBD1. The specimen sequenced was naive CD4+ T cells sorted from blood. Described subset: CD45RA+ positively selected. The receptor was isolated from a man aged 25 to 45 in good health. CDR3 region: CASGRQGNYGYTF. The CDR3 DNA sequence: TGTGCCAGCGGGAGACAGGGTAATTATGGCTACACCTTC.